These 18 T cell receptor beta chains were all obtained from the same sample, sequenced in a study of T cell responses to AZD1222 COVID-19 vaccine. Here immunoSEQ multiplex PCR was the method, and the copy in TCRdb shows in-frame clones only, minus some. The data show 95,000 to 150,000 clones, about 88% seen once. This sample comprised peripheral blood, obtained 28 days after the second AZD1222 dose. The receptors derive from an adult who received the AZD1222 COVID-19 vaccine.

Here the CDR3 reads CASSLGVGYNEQFF. The CDR3, as DNA: TGTGCCAGCAGCTTAGGGGTGGGTTACAATGAGCAGTTCTTC. The chain has TRBV7-2 and TRBJ2-1; no definite D call. CDR3 length equals 14 residues. Germline V gene sequence: CDR1 SGHTA, CDR2 FQGNSA. V was shortened by 1 base and J by 4 bases, with 8 bases between the two germline ends. Filled out from reference TRBV7-2 and TRBJ2-1, the complete variable domain reads GAGVSQSPSNKVTEKGKDVELRCDPISGHTALYWYRQSLGQGLEFLIYFQGNSAPDKSGLPSDRFSAERTGGSVSTLTIQRTQQEDSAVYLCASSLGVGYNEQFFGPGTRLTVL.

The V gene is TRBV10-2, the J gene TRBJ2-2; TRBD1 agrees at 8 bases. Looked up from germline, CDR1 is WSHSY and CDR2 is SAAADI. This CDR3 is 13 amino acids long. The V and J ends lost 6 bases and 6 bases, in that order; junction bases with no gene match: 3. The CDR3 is CASRWTGSGELFF. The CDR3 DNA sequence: TGCGCCAGCAGATGGACAGGGTCCGGGGAGCTGTTTTTT.

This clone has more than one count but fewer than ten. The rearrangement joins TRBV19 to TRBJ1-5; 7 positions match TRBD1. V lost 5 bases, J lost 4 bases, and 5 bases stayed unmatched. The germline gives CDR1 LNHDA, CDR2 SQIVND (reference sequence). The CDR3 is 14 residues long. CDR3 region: CASSGQVINQPQHF. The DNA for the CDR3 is TGTGCCAGTAGTGGACAGGTCATTAATCAGCCCCAGCATTTT.

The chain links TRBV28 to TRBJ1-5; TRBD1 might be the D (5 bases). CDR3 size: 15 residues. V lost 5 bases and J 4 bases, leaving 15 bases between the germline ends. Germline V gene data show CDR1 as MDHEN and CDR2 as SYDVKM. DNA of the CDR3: TGTGCCAGCAGTCCGGCCCAGGGATGGAATCAGCCCCAGCATTTT. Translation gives CASSPAQGWNQPQHF.

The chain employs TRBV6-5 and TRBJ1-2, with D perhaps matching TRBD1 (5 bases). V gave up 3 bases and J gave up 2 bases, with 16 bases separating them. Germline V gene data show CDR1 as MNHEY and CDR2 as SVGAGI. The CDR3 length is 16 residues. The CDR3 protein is CASSYHRQGNNYGYTF. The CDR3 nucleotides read TGTGCCAGCAGTTATCATCGCCAGGGAAACAACTATGGCTACACCTTC.

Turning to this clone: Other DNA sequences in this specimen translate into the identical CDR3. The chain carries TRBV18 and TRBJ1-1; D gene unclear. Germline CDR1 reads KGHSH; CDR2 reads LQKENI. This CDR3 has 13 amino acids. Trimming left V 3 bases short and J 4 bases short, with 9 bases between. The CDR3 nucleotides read TGTGCCAGCTCACCGAAGGAGGGCACTGAAGCTTTCTTT. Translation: CASSPKEGTEAFF.

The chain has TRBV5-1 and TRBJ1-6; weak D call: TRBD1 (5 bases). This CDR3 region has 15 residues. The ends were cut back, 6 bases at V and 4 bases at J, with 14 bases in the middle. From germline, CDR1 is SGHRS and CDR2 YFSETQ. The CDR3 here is CASTPGTTYNSPLHF. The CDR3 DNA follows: TGCGCCAGCACCCCAGGGACGACATATAATTCACCCCTCCACTTT.

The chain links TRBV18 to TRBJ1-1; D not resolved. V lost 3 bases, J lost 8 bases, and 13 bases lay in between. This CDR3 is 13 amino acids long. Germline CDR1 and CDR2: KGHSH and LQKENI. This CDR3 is CASSPSEGGEAFF. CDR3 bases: TGTGCCAGCTCACCCTCAGAGGGCGGGGAAGCTTTCTTT.

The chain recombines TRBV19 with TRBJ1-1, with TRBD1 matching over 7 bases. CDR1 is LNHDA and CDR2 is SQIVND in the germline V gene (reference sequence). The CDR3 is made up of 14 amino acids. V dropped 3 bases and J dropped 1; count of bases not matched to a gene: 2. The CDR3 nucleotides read TGTGCCAGTAGTATGGGACAGACGAACACTGAAGCTTTCTTT. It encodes CASSMGQTNTEAFF.

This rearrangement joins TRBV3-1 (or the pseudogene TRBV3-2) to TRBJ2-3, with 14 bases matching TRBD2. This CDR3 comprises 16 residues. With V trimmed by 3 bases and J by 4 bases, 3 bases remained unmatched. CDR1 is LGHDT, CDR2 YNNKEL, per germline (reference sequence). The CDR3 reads CASSQQTSGGADTQYF. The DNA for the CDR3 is TGTGCCAGCAGCCAGCAGACTAGCGGGGGGGCAGATACGCAGTATTTT.

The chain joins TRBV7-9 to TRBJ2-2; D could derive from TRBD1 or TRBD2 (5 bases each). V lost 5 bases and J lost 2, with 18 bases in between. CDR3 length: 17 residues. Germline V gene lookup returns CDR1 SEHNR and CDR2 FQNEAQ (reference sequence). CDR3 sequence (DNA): TGTGCCAGCAGCCACCACCCGGGGCAGCCCAACACCGGGGAGCTGTTTTTT. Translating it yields CASSHHPGQPNTGELFF.

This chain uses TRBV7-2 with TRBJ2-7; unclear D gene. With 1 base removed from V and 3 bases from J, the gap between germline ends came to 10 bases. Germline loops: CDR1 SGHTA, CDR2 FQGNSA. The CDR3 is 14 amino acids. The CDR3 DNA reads TGTGCCAGCAGCTTAGTTGCCGGCCTCTACGAGCAGTACTTC. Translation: CASSLVAGLYEQYF.

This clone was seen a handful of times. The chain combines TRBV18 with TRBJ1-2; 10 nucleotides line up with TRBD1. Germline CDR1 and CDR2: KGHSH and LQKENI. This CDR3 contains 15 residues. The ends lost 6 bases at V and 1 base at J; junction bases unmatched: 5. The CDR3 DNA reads TGTGCCAGCTCTCGACAGGGGGCGATTAACTATGGCTACACCTTC. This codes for CASSRQGAINYGYTF.

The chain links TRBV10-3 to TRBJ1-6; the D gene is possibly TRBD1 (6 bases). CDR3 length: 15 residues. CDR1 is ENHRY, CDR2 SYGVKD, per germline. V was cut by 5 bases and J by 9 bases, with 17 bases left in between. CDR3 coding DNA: TGTGCCATCAGTCCTGACGGGGGGCTTATTTCACCCCTCCACTTT. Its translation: CAISPDGGLISPLHF.

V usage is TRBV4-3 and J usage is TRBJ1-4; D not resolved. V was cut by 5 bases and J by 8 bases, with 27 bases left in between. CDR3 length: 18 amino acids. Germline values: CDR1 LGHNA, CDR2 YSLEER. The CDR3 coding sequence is TGCGCCAGCAGCACCCGGAGCGGGATGGCCGCGCCTGCAGAAAAACTGTTTTTT. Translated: CASSTRSGMAAPAEKLFF.

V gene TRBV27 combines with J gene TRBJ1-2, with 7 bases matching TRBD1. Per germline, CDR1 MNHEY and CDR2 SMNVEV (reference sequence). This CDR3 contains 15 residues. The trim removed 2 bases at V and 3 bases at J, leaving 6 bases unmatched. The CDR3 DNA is TGTGCCAGCAGTTTACACAGGGGAAAATACTATGGCTACACCTTC. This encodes CASSLHRGKYYGYTF.

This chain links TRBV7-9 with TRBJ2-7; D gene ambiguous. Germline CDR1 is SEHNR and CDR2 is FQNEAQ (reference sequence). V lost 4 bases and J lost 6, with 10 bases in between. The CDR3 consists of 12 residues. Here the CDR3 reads CASSSTPGEQYF. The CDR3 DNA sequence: TGTGCCAGCAGCTCTACCCCAGGCGAGCAGTACTTC.

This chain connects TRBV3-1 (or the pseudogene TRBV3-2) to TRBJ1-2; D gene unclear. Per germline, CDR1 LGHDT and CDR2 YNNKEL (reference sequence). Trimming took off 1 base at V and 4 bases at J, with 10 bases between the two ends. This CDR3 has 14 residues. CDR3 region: CASSQANAPYGYTF. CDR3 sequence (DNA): TGTGCCAGCAGCCAAGCCAACGCGCCCTATGGCTACACCTTC.